A selection of T cell receptor beta chains follows, all from one sample in a study of T cell changes during pregnancy in multiple sclerosis. Some clones are missing from TCRdb's copy, which holds only in-frame ones; the method was immunoSEQ multiplex PCR. The sample lists approximately 89,000 clones; nearly 95% were seen once. This material consisted of peripheral blood, taken after pregnancy. The receptors here all came from a female donor in good health, enrolled as a control in a pregnancy study. Each CDR3 is given with its conserved first and last residue. Each record gives: D gene, V gene, J gene, clone size, CDR3 DNA, CDR3 protein. A D gene is named only where the DNA matches it firmly. Not all rows give a size; the values are once, few, many and, for expanded clones, a class.

D: .
V: TRBV20-1
J: TRBJ1-1
size: once
DNA: TGCAGTGCTACCAACGGCGGAGAAGCTTTCTTT
CDR3: CSATNGGEAFF

D: .
V: TRBV19
J: TRBJ2-7
size: .
DNA: TGTGCCAGTAGTATCGGCTCCTACGAGCAGTACTTC
CDR3: CASSIGSYEQYF

D: .
V: TRBV30
J: TRBJ1-1
size: .
DNA: TGTGCCTGGAGTGTACGGACGGGGACTGAAGCTTTCTTT
CDR3: CAWSVRTGTEAFF

D: TRBD1
V: TRBV7-2
J: TRBJ2-5
size: .
DNA: TGTGCCAGCAGCTCTACAGGGGGCGAGGAGACCCAGTACTTC
CDR3: CASSSTGGEETQYF

D: .
V: TRBV27
J: TRBJ1-5
size: .
DNA: TGTGCCAGCAGTTTCTATGGCAATCAGCCCCAGCATTTT
CDR3: CASSFYGNQPQHF

D: .
V: TRBV27
J: TRBJ2-7
size: .
DNA: TGTGCCAGCAGTTTCGGGTGGAGGGGGGGATCCTACGAGCAGTACTTC
CDR3: CASSFGWRGGSYEQYF

D: TRBD2
V: TRBV6-1
J: TRBJ2-5
size: .
DNA: TGTGCCAGCGATAGCGGGACGGAGACCCAGTACTTC
CDR3: CASDSGTETQYF

D: .
V: TRBV7-9
J: TRBJ1-3
size: .
DNA: TGTGCCAGCAGCGGCATCTTCTTCTCTGGAAACACCATATATTTT
CDR3: CASSGIFFSGNTIYF

D: TRBD2
V: TRBV11-2
J: TRBJ2-7
size: .
DNA: TGTGCCAGCAGCTTTAGCGGGGGGGAGCAGTACTTC
CDR3: CASSFSGGEQYF

D: .
V: TRBV2
J: TRBJ2-7
size: .
DNA: TGTGCCAGCAGCGGCAGGGTTCCAGCCGAGCAGTACTTC
CDR3: CASSGRVPAEQYF

D: .
V: TRBV28
J: TRBJ2-3
size: .
DNA: TGTGCCAGCCAAAAAGACGGAGGGTGGGATACGCAGTATTTT
CDR3: CASQKDGGWDTQYF

D: TRBD2
V: TRBV19
J: TRBJ2-7
size: .
DNA: TGTGCCAGTAGTATAGTCCCTAGCGGGAGTCGGAACGAGCAGTACTTC
CDR3: CASSIVPSGSRNEQYF

D: TRBD2
V: TRBV28
J: TRBJ2-7
size: .
DNA: TGTGCCAGCAGTTTTAACGGGCGGGAGTCCTACGAGCAGTACTTC
CDR3: CASSFNGRESYEQYF

D: .
V: TRBV4-2
J: TRBJ2-1
size: .
DNA: TGTGCCAGCAGCCAAGATAAGTTAACTAGTTTTGAAGAGCAGTTCTTC
CDR3: CASSQDKLTSFEEQFF

D: .
V: TRBV5-1
J: TRBJ2-3
size: .
DNA: TGCGCCAGCAGCTTCGGCAGGGCCACAGATACGCAGTATTTT
CDR3: CASSFGRATDTQYF

D: TRBD1
V: TRBV6-1
J: TRBJ1-2
size: .
DNA: TGTGCCAGCATAGGGTTGACAGGGAGCTATGGCTACACCTTC
CDR3: CASIGLTGSYGYTF

D: TRBD1
V: TRBV5-1
J: TRBJ1-1
size: .
DNA: TGCGCCAGCAGCTGGGACAGGGTAGACACTGAAGCTTTCTTT
CDR3: CASSWDRVDTEAFF

D: .
V: TRBV5-6
J: TRBJ1-3
size: .
DNA: TGTGCCAGCAGAAGACAGACCGGAAACACCATATATTTT
CDR3: CASRRQTGNTIYF

D: .
V: TRBV7-8
J: TRBJ1-5
size: .
DNA: TGTGCCAGCAGCCCCTTTGAGCAGCCCCAGCATTTT
CDR3: CASSPFEQPQHF

D: .
V: TRBV5-4
J: TRBJ1-1
size: .
DNA: TGTGCCAGCAGCCTCACAGGTGTAGCTGAAGCTTTCTTT
CDR3: CASSLTGVAEAFF

D: .
V: TRBV25-1
J: TRBJ2-1
size: .
DNA: TGTGCCAGCAGTGTTGTCGTCGGGGTCGATGAGCAGTTCTTC
CDR3: CASSVVVGVDEQFF

D: .
V: TRBV15
J: TRBJ1-1
size: .
DNA: TGTGCCACCAGCATAGGGAGAACTGAAGCTTTCTTT
CDR3: CATSIGRTEAFF

D: .
V: TRBV4-1
J: TRBJ1-2
size: .
DNA: TGCGCCAGCAGCCAAGGGGGGGGATATGGCTACACCTTC
CDR3: CASSQGGGYGYTF

D: TRBD1
V: TRBV28
J: TRBJ2-1
size: .
DNA: TGTGCCAGCAGTGCCCAGGGGGCTAAGTTCTTC
CDR3: CASSAQGAKFF

D: TRBD2
V: TRBV27
J: TRBJ2-2
size: .
DNA: TGTGCCAGCAGTGGAGAGGGACTAGCGGGAGCCGGCACCGGGGAGCTGTTTTTT
CDR3: CASSGEGLAGAGTGELFF

D: TRBD2
V: TRBV10-3
J: TRBJ2-3
size: .
DNA: TGTGCCATCAGCGCTACTAGCGGGAGAACAGATACGCAGTATTTT
CDR3: CAISATSGRTDTQYF

D: .
V: TRBV29-1
J: TRBJ1-2
size: .
DNA: TGCAGCGTTGATCGGGGGGCGCGGGGCTACACCTTC
CDR3: CSVDRGARGYTF

D: TRBD1
V: TRBV5-1
J: TRBJ1-3
size: .
DNA: TGCGCCAGCTTACAGGGGGTTGGAAACACCATATATTTT
CDR3: CASLQGVGNTIYF

D: .
V: TRBV30
J: TRBJ2-1
size: .
DNA: TGTGCCTGGAGTATCACCTACAATGAGCAGTTCTTC
CDR3: CAWSITYNEQFF

D: TRBD2
V: TRBV11-2
J: TRBJ2-7
size: .
DNA: TGTGCCAGCAGCTCAGCTCTGAGCGGGAGGGACTACGAGCAGTACTTC
CDR3: CASSSALSGRDYEQYF

D: .
V: TRBV19
J: TRBJ2-7
size: .
DNA: TGTGCCAGTAGTACGCGGACATCCTACGAGCAGTACTTC
CDR3: CASSTRTSYEQYF

D: .
V: TRBV5-6
J: TRBJ1-5
size: .
DNA: TGTGCCAGCAGCCGGAGAGGGGGAAGCAATCAGCCCCAGCATTTT
CDR3: CASSRRGGSNQPQHF

D: TRBD1
V: TRBV6-1
J: TRBJ2-7
size: .
DNA: TGTGCCAGCAGTGCGTACAGGGGGCCCTACGAGCAGTACTTC
CDR3: CASSAYRGPYEQYF

D: .
V: TRBV28
J: TRBJ2-7
size: .
DNA: TGTGCCAGCATCCGGCGGGACCTCTACGAGCAGTACTTC
CDR3: CASIRRDLYEQYF

D: .
V: TRBV7-2
J: TRBJ2-7
size: .
DNA: TGTGCCAGCAGCCTACGGGGAGGACTGTACGAGCAGTACTTC
CDR3: CASSLRGGLYEQYF

D: .
V: TRBV5-8
J: TRBJ1-2
size: .
DNA: TGTGCCAGCAGCTTGGGGTTGGGCAGGTGGAACTATGGCTACACCTTC
CDR3: CASSLGLGRWNYGYTF

D: TRBD1
V: TRBV29-1
J: TRBJ1-1
size: few
DNA: TGCAGCGTGGAGCAGGGGGTCGGCACTGAAGCTTTCTTT
CDR3: CSVEQGVGTEAFF

D: TRBD2
V: TRBV11-3
J: TRBJ2-5
size: .
DNA: TGTGCCAGCAGCTTTAGCGGGGAACAAGAGACCCAGTACTTC
CDR3: CASSFSGEQETQYF

D: .
V: TRBV5-1
J: TRBJ1-1
size: .
DNA: TGCGCCAGCAGCCCTACTGGGGCCGCAGGTACTGAAGCTTTCTTT
CDR3: CASSPTGAAGTEAFF

D: .
V: TRBV5-1
J: TRBJ2-2
size: .
DNA: TGCGCCAGCAGCTCCCCGCCTAGCCGGGACGGGGAGCTGTTTTTT
CDR3: CASSSPPSRDGELFF